A selection of T cell receptor beta chains follows, all from one sample in a study of identical twins. TCRdb re-derived calls from the 5' RACE reads in MiXCR, one entry per CDR3 protein. Of a few hundred thousand distinct CDR3 sequences listed, nearly 10% are singletons. These data are also associated with another study on yellow fever vaccine responses in identical twins.

Input material: PBMCs. The receptors derive from a woman under 30 in good health. CDR3s include the opening cysteine and the closing phenylalanine or tryptophan. Each record gives: V gene, D gene, J gene, clone size, CDR3 protein, CDR3 DNA. A D gene is named only where the DNA matches it firmly. Expanded clones are given a class, and other clones once, few, many or no size at all.

TRBV12-3/TRBV12-4,-,TRBJ2-7,few,CASSPTVGDEQYF,TGTGCCAGCAGCCCCACGGTGGGGGACGAGCAGTACTTC
TRBV20-1,-,TRBJ2-7,-,CSASYPGIPLLEQYF,TGCAGTGCTAGTTATCCCGGGATTCCCCTACTTGAGCAGTACTTC
TRBV6-1,TRBD2,TRBJ2-5,many,CASLLGLAGGGETQYF,TGTGCCAGCCTACTTGGACTAGCGGGAGGTGGGGAGACCCAGTACTTC
TRBV6-5,-,TRBJ2-3,few,CASIKGVPARTDTQYF,TGTGCCAGCATTAAGGGGGTACCCGCACGCACAGATACGCAGTATTTT
TRBV2,TRBD2,TRBJ2-3,many,CASASGFTDTQYF,TGTGCGTCGGCTAGCGGATTCACAGATACGCAGTATTTT
TRBV11-1,-,TRBJ2-5,many,CASSPRGAETGYQETQYF,TGTGCCAGCAGCCCTAGAGGGGCGGAAACGGGGTACCAAGAGACCCAGTACTTC
TRBV4-3,TRBD1,TRBJ2-5,many,CASSPRGGLQETQYF,TGCGCCAGCAGCCCGAGAGGGGGCCTTCAAGAGACCCAGTACTTC
TRBV29-1,-,TRBJ2-3,many,CSVDWGRTDTQYF,TGCAGCGTTGATTGGGGCCGCACAGATACGCAGTATTTT
TRBV12-3/TRBV12-4,-,TRBJ2-7,many,CASSPGSGAYEQYF,TGTGCCAGCAGTCCAGGGAGCGGAGCCTACGAGCAGTACTTC
TRBV12-3/TRBV12-4,TRBD2,TRBJ2-2,-,CASTPGGLGTGELFF,TGTGCCAGCACCCCGGGGGGGCTGGGTACCGGGGAGCTGTTTTTT
TRBV5-1,TRBD1,TRBJ2-7,-,CASSFSGTGGGYEQYF,TGCGCCAGCAGCTTTTCTGGGACAGGGGGTGGGTACGAGCAGTACTTC
TRBV27,-,TRBJ2-1,few,CASSPPDTYNEQFF,TGTGCCAGCAGTCCACCCGATACTTACAATGAGCAGTTCTTC
TRBV28,-,TRBJ2-3,many,CASSLLEGTSTDTQYF,TGTGCCAGCAGTTTACTTGAGGGAACTAGCACAGATACGCAGTATTTT
TRBV20-1,TRBD1,TRBJ2-7,-,CSARVRTGFFLGQYF,TGCAGTGCTAGAGTTAGGACAGGGTTCTTCTTAGGGCAGTACTTC
TRBV5-6,TRBD1,TRBJ1-1,many,CASSEGQLNTEAFF,TGTGCCAGCAGCGAGGGACAGCTGAACACTGAAGCTTTCTTT
TRBV4-3,TRBD2,TRBJ2-5,-,CASSTGGRAEETQYF,TGCGCCAGCAGTACGGGCGGGAGGGCCGAGGAGACCCAGTACTTC
TRBV12-3/TRBV12-4,TRBD1,TRBJ1-3,many,CASRPRGNTIYF,TGTGCCAGCAGGCCCAGGGGGAACACCATATATTTT
TRBV10-3,-,TRBJ2-3,many,CAISESGGRRTDTQYF,TGTGCCATCAGTGAGTCCGGGGGGCGCCGGACAGATACGCAGTATTTT
TRBV4-3,TRBD2,TRBJ2-1,many,CASSQQAGSSYNEQFF,TGCGCCAGCAGCCAACAAGCGGGGAGCTCCTACAATGAGCAGTTCTTC